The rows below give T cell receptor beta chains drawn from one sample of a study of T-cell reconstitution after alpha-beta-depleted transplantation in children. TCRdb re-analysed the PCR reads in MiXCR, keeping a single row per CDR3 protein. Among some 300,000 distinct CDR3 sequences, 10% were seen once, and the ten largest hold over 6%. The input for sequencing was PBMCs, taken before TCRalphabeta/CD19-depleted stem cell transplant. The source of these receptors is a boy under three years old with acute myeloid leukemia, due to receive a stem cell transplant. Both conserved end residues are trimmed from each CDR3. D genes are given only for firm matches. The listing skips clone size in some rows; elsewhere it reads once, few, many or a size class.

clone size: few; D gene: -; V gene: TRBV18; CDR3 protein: ASSRGFRVSYYNEQF
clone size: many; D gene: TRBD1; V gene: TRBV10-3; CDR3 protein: AISESGGQGPTQY
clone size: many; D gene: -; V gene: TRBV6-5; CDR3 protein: ASSPHKNIQY
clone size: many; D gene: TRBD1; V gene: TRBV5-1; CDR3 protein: ASRGDSNYGYT
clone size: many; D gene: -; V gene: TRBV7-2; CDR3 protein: ASSGIRGNTEAF
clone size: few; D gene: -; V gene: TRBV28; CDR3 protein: ASSLSAGGPGGYGYT
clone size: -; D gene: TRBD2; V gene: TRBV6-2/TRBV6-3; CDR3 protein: ATRGVAGGGTQY
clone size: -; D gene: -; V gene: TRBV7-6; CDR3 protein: ASSFTGLRETQY
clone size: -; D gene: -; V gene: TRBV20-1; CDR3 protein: SVRGGQGYEQY
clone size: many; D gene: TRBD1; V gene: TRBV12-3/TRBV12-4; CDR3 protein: ASIEGQGASDTQY
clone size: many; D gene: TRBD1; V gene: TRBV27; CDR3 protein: ASFQWMPGTGETGELF
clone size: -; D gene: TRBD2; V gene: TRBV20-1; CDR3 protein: SARRGEDIQY
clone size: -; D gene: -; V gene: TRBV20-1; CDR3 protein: SARTGSSSYEQY
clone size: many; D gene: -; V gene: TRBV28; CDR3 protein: ASSPGGAGPINQPQH
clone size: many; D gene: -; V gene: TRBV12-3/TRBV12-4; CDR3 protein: ASSPTGTKKETQY
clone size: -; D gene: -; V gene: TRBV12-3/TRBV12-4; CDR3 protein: ASSLGTTRETQY
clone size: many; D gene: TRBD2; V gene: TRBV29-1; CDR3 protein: SVETSGFTDTQY
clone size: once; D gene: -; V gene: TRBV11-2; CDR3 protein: ASRPGPSTDTQY